This is a list of T cell receptor beta chains from one sample in a study of CD8+ T cells in alopecia areata. Assay used: immunoSEQ multiplex PCR; TCRdb lists only in-frame clones, some missing. The table lists 100,000 to 130,000 clones, around 84% of them singletons. Sequences were derived from CD8+ T cells sorted from blood, sampled at week 24, from a patient treated with tofacitinib. These receptors were taken from a human donor with alopecia areata. CDR3s include the opening cysteine and the closing phenylalanine or tryptophan.

len	j_gene	v_gene	CDR3aa
14	TRBJ2-2	TRBV15	CATIHSERAGELFF
14	TRBJ2-7	TRBV29-1	CSVESGTAGYEQYF
16	TRBJ2-3	TRBV7-9	CASSLSGGLSTDTQYF
12	TRBJ2-2	TRBV2	CASSLGTGELFF
16	TRBJ2-7	TRBV5-6	CASSLAGAGGQYEQYF
13	TRBJ2-5	TRBV6-6	CASTVTEGETQYF
11	TRBJ2-1	TRBV6-6	CAVSPNDEQFF
13	TRBJ2-2	TRBV7-9	CASSPNERRELFF
18	TRBJ2-3	TRBV4-3	CASSQVSDRTMGTDTQYF
17	TRBJ1-5	TRBV19	CASSIIPGQDSNQPQHF
15	TRBJ2-7	TRBV21-1	CASSGLVGQSYEQYF
16	TRBJ2-3	TRBV7-9	CASSDLSSGGPDTQYF
16	TRBJ2-1	TRBV5-1	CASSLGTSGIYNEQFF
16	TRBJ2-5	TRBV9	CASSVEHGLAGETQYF
15	TRBJ2-2	TRBV9	CASSVVDSNTGELFF
16	TRBJ2-7	TRBV4-1	CASSQGSGGQSYEQYF
14	TRBJ2-7	TRBV6-5	CASSPDRGSYEQYF
14	TRBJ2-1	TRBV9	CASSVDYRVYEQFF
14	TRBJ2-3	TRBV5-1	CASPGRRTTDTQYF
13	TRBJ2-5	TRBV27	CASSLSGLGTQYF
15	TRBJ2-1	TRBV7-9	CASSRKIDNSGGEFF
13	TRBJ2-7	TRBV5-1	CASAMSGYYEQYF
16	TRBJ2-5	TRBV18	CASSLISGDGSETQYF
12	TRBJ2-3	TRBV2	CASVPGSDTQYF
13	TRBJ2-2	TRBV29-1	CSVQDHNTGELFF
15	TRBJ2-1	TRBV6-5	CASSYGTARYNEQFF
15	TRBJ2-7	TRBV7-2	CASSLVEGASYEQYF
15	TRBJ2-3	TRBV10-3	CAISESFGLADTQYF
13	TRBJ1-1	TRBV11-1	CASSQTGYTEAFF
16	TRBJ2-7	TRBV7-9	CASSLLGQESSYEQYF
15	TRBJ2-1	TRBV7-2	CASSLAGGQYNEQFF
14	TRBJ2-3	TRBV5-1	CASSPRGVADTQYF
17	TRBJ2-7	TRBV19	CASSTTKETTGGYEQYF
12	TRBJ2-5	TRBV30	CAWSYGGETQYF
11	TRBJ1-1	TRBV27	CASRQGTEAFF
13	TRBJ2-7	TRBV29-1	CSDPGTGWHEQYF
15	TRBJ2-1	TRBV7-2	CASSLDSTPTNEQFF